A single sample is the source of the 30 T cell receptor beta chains below, sequenced in a study of blood T cell repertoires in COVID-19. This table comes from immunoSEQ multiplex PCR, and its TCRdb copy is limited to in-frame clones, with some not included. The sample has about 80,000 clones; around nine tenths are singletons. Sample: peripheral blood. These receptors came from a man younger than 40 with acute or convalescent COVID-19.

The gene calls are TRBV6-2 or TRBV6-3 and TRBJ1-2; TRBD1 agrees at 10 bases. Germline CDR1 MNHEY, CDR2 SVGEGT. J lost 8 bases, V lost 6 bases, and 6 bases had no gene match. The CDR3 is 13 amino acids. The DNA of the CDR3 is TGTGCCAGCAGCAACGACAGGGGGCCCGGCTACACCTTC. It encodes CASSNDRGPGYTF.

Comments on this clone: One end of the junction does not line up with germline, which may come from a read error. The chain has TRBV6-1 and TRBJ2-4, with D tentatively TRBD2 (5 bases). This CDR3 is 13 amino acids long. Per germline, CDR1 MNHNS and CDR2 SASEGT. CDR3 DNA: TGTGCCAGCAGCGAAGGGAGCCCCAACATTCAGTACTTC. Translating gives CASSEGSPNIQYF.

This chain joins TRBV2 and TRBJ1-2, with D unclear. This CDR3 comprises 11 residues. Trimming stripped 3 bases from V and 8 bases from J, with 7 bases between. Germline V gene lookup returns CDR1 SNHLY and CDR2 FYNNEI. CDR3 loop: CASSDEGGYTF. CDR3 bases: TGTGCCAGCAGTGATGAGGGCGGCTACACCTTC.

This chain uses TRBV28 with TRBJ2-1, with TRBD2 matching over 9 bases. J was trimmed by 2 bases and V by 2 bases; bases with no gene match: 4. Germline CDR1 and CDR2: MDHEN and SYDVKM. The CDR3 has 16 amino acids. CDR3 in DNA: TGTGCCAGCAGTTTAGCGGGAGGGACCGCCTACAATGAGCAGTTCTTC. The encoded protein is CASSLAGGTAYNEQFF.

J is TRBJ2-7 and V is TRBV2, with 11 bases fitting TRBD1. Germline CDR1 reads SNHLY; CDR2 reads FYNNEI. The J segment lost 5 bases and the V segment lost 4 bases, leaving 4 bases of the junction unmatched. This CDR3 is built from 14 residues. The CDR3 coding sequence is TGTGCCAGCAGTGGGTGGACAGGGGGCAACGAGCAGTACTTC. It yields the protein CASSGWTGGNEQYF.

The rearrangement joins TRBV9 to TRBJ2-7; TRBD2 agrees at 9 bases. This CDR3 has 15 residues. The junction had 3 bases not matched to a gene; V was cut back by 2 bases and J by 0 bases. Germline CDR1 is SGDLS and CDR2 is YYNGEE. The CDR3 here is CASSVSGSRSYEQYF. The CDR3 coding sequence is TGTGCCAGCAGCGTTAGCGGGAGCCGCTCCTACGAGCAGTACTTC. Complete variable domain (other parts from reference TRBV9 and TRBJ2-7): DSGVTQTPKHLITATGQRVTLRCSPRSGDLSVYWYQQSLDQGLQFLIQYYNGEERAKGNILERFSAQQFPDLHSELNLSSLELGDSALYFCASSVSGSRSYEQYFGPGTRLTVT.

The rearrangement links TRBV18 to TRBJ1-2; D is unclear. Trimming shortened V by 6 bases and J by 0 bases, and 5 bases separated the two germline ends. The CDR3 consists of 12 residues. CDR1 is KGHSH, CDR2 LQKENI, per germline. CDR3 residues: CASSESNYGYTF. The CDR3 DNA sequence: TGTGCCAGCTCGGAGTCTAACTATGGCTACACCTTC. Looking up the rest from reference TRBV18 and TRBJ1-2 gives the full variable domain: NAGVMQNPRHLVRRRGQEARLRCSPMKGHSHVYWYRQLPEEGLKFMVYLQKENIIDESGMPKERFSAEFPKEGPSILRIQQVVRGDSAAYFCASSESNYGYTFGSGTRLTVV.

The chain recombines TRBV19 with TRBJ2-5, with 9 nucleotides matching TRBD2. V was clipped by 9 bases and J by 4 bases; unmatched bases: 15. In germline, CDR1 is LNHDA, CDR2 SQIVND (reference sequence). The CDR3 sequence is 16 residues long. CDR3 nucleotides: TGTGCCAGCACCGACAGCGCGGGAGGGCCGCGAGAGACCCAGTACTTC. Its translation is CASTDSAGGPRETQYF.

The rearrangement uses TRBV28 and TRBJ2-7; 9 bases map to TRBD2. The CDR3 covers 12 residues. In germline, CDR1 is MDHEN, CDR2 SYDVKM. The V gene end was trimmed by 7 bases and the J gene end by 7 bases; junction bases not matched to a gene: 5. CDR3 residues: CASTPLAGEQYF. CDR3 bases: TGTGCCAGCACTCCACTAGCGGGTGAGCAGTACTTC.

The chain is built from TRBV5-1 and TRBJ2-7; no clear D gene. CDR1 SGHRS and CDR2 YFSETQ come from the germline V gene. Trimming removed 0 bases at V and 3 bases at J, with 7 bases between. CDR3 length: 13 residues. The CDR3 bases are TGCGCCAGCAGCTTGGAACCTAACTACGAGCAGTACTTC. Translating it yields CASSLEPNYEQYF.

The V gene is TRBV5-1, the J gene TRBJ2-2; D gene ambiguous. Germline V gives CDR1 SGHRS, CDR2 YFSETQ. V was trimmed by 0 bases and J by 6 bases, leaving 6 bases between them. This CDR3 spans 13 amino acids. CDR3: CASSLAQSGELFF. The CDR3 DNA reads as TGCGCCAGCAGCTTGGCTCAGTCCGGGGAGCTGTTTTTT. Combining the CDR3 with reference TRBV5-1 and TRBJ2-2 gives the whole variable domain KAGVTQTPRYLIKTRGQQVTLSCSPISGHRSVSWYQQTPGQGLQFLFEYFSETQRNKGNFPGRFSGRQFSNSRSEMNVSTLELGDSALYLCASSLAQSGELFFGEGSRLTVL.

The CDR3 loop reads CASSQGVRNEQFF. CDR3 sequence (DNA): TGTGCCAGCAGCCAAGGAGTGCGGAATGAGCAGTTCTTC. The chain joins TRBV3-1 (or the pseudogene TRBV3-2) to TRBJ2-1; D uncertain. Trimming pared 1 base from V and 7 bases from J, leaving 8 bases between. Germline loops: CDR1 LGHDT, CDR2 YNNKEL (reference sequence). CDR3 length: 13 residues.

The chain combines TRBV7-6 with TRBJ2-1, with 10 bases fitting TRBD2. Germline V gene sequence: CDR1 SGHVS, CDR2 FNYEAQ. V lost 0 bases and J lost 4; bases outside the gene matches: 9. This CDR3 is built from 18 residues. This CDR3 is CASSLAYPSGSLYNEQFF. As DNA, the CDR3 is TGTGCCAGCAGCTTAGCATACCCTAGCGGGAGTTTGTACAATGAGCAGTTCTTC.

V is TRBV5-1 and J is TRBJ2-1; possible D gene TRBD2, 5 bases. This CDR3 spans 15 amino acids. From germline, CDR1 is SGHRS and CDR2 YFSETQ. The V and J ends lost 1 base and 5 bases respectively, with 13 bases between them. CDR3 protein: CASSLQLVMNNEQFF. The DNA of the CDR3 is TGCGCCAGCAGCTTGCAACTAGTTATGAACAATGAGCAGTTCTTC. The whole variable domain, remainder taken from reference TRBV5-1 and TRBJ2-1, is KAGVTQTPRYLIKTRGQQVTLSCSPISGHRSVSWYQQTPGQGLQFLFEYFSETQRNKGNFPGRFSGRQFSNSRSEMNVSTLELGDSALYLCASSLQLVMNNEQFFGPGTRLTVL.

V gene TRBV25-1 combines with J gene TRBJ1-3; D is undetermined. Germline V CDR1 and CDR2: MGHDK, SYGVNS. The CDR3 spans 16 residues. V lost 2 bases and J 5 bases, leaving 16 bases between the germline ends. The CDR3 spells CASSENRGFRRNTIYF. The CDR3 bases are TGTGCCAGCAGTGAAAATAGAGGTTTCAGACGAAACACCATATATTTT.

In its sample, this clone is medium-sized. The chain links TRBV15 to TRBJ2-5; TRBD2 matches at 7 bases. With V trimmed by 5 bases and J by 4 bases, 4 bases remained unmatched. CDR1 LNHNV and CDR2 YYDKDF come from the germline V gene (reference sequence). The CDR3 consists of 13 residues. CDR3 sequence reads: CATSQIAGETQYF. CDR3 nucleotide sequence: TGTGCCACCAGCCAAATAGCGGGAGAGACCCAGTACTTC. The full variable domain, completed using reference TRBV15 and TRBJ2-5, is DAMVIQNPRYQVTQFGKPVTLSCSQTLNHNVMYWYQQKSSQAPKLLFHYYDKDFNNEADTPDNFQSRRPNTSFCFLDIRSPGLGDTAMYLCATSQIAGETQYFGPGTRLLVL.

The chain is built from TRBV6-6 and TRBJ2-2; D is unclear. V was cut by 7 bases and J by 7 bases, with 13 bases left in between. The V gene's germline CDR1 is MNHNY and CDR2 SVGAGI (reference sequence). This CDR3 spans 13 amino acids. The CDR3 loop reads CASTLLGYGELFF. CDR3 sequence (DNA): TGTGCCAGCACCCTTCTGGGCTACGGGGAGCTGTTTTTT.

V gene TRBV4-1 combines with J gene TRBJ1-2; tentatively, D is TRBD1 (5 bases). The germline CDR1 and CDR2 sequences are MGHRA and YSYEKL. CDR3 length equals 14 residues. Deletions cut 3 bases from V and 8 bases from J, with 16 bases between. This CDR3 is CASSHAVRARGYTF. CDR3 coding DNA: TGCGCCAGCAGCCATGCTGTCAGGGCACGGGGCTACACCTTC.

The rearrangement links TRBV3-1 (or the pseudogene TRBV3-2) to TRBJ2-5, with D uncertain. V was shortened by 1 base and J by 7 bases, with 7 bases between the two germline ends. The CDR3 extends over 12 amino acids. In germline, CDR1 is LGHDT, CDR2 YNNKEL (reference sequence). The CDR3: CASSQVRGTQYF. CDR3 in DNA: TGTGCCAGCAGCCAAGTACGAGGGACCCAGTACTTC.

The chain couples TRBV5-4 to TRBJ1-1; no clear D. The V gene lost 3 bases and the J gene lost 1 base, with 10 bases spanning the gap. This CDR3 contains 14 residues. From germline, CDR1 is SGHNT and CDR2 YYREEE (reference sequence). The chain's CDR3 is CASSSWTANTEAFF. Here the CDR3 DNA reads TGTGCCAGCAGCTCATGGACTGCGAACACTGAAGCTTTCTTT. Together with reference TRBV5-4 and TRBJ1-1, the CDR3 gives the full variable domain: ETGVTQSPTHLIKTRGQQVTLRCSSQSGHNTVSWYQQALGQGPQFIFQYYREEENGRGNFPPRFSGLQFPNYSSELNVNALELDDSALYLCASSSWTANTEAFFGQGTRLTVV.

The chain combines TRBV24-1 with TRBJ2-1; D might be TRBD2 (5 bases). V shed 4 bases and J shed 10 bases, with 13 bases lying between them. The CDR3 is made up of 13 amino acids. CDR1 KGHDR and CDR2 SFDVKD come from the germline V gene. CDR3 DNA sequence: TGTGCCACCAGTGACGGGGTATTTAGGGAGCAGTTCTTC. Encoded protein: CATSDGVFREQFF.

This clone was seen only a few times. The chain carries TRBV28 and TRBJ1-4, with TRBD1 matching over 9 bases. Trimming took 4 bases from V and 6 from J; bases not matched to a gene: 6. Germline V lookup: CDR1 MDHEN, CDR2 SYDVKM. There are 15 residues in the CDR3. In DNA, the CDR3 is TGTGCCAGCAGTTCCCCGGGACAGGGTGATGAAAAACTGTTTTTT. It codes for CASSSPGQGDEKLFF.

The rearrangement joins TRBV13 to TRBJ2-7; possible D gene TRBD2, 6 bases. The V end was cut by 3 bases, the J end by 5 bases, with 11 bases between. Per the germline V gene, CDR1 is PRHDT and CDR2 is FYEKMQ (reference sequence). The CDR3 loop spans 13 amino acids. DNA of the CDR3: TGTGCCAGCAGCTTTACTAGCATCCACGAGCAGTACTTC. It is translated as CASSFTSIHEQYF.

This clone was found a few times. This chain links TRBV28 with TRBJ1-1, with a weak D call TRBD1 (6 bases). Germline V gives CDR1 MDHEN, CDR2 SYDVKM. The CDR3 sequence is 13 residues long. CDR3 sequence: CAHSGTLNTEAFF. The CDR3 region has the DNA TGTGCTCATTCCGGGACACTGAACACTGAAGCTTTCTTT.

The rearrangement joins TRBV28 to TRBJ1-3, with 8 bases lining up with TRBD1. Germline V gives CDR1 MDHEN, CDR2 SYDVKM. The CDR3 sequence is 17 residues long. The trim removed 4 bases at V and 4 bases at J, leaving 12 bases unmatched. CDR3 DNA sequence: TGTGCCAGCAGTTGGCGGGGCAGGGGGCTTTCCGGAAACACCATATATTTT. It yields the protein CASSWRGRGLSGNTIYF.

This sequence joins TRBV9 and TRBJ2-1, with 8 positions matching TRBD2. CDR3 size: 15 residues. Unmatched junction bases numbered 8, after V lost 0 bases and J lost 9 bases. Looked up from germline, CDR1 is SGDLS and CDR2 is YYNGEE. CDR3 in DNA: TGTGCCAGCAGCGTAGAGGGCGGGAGGACCGTTGAGCAGTTCTTC. Its translation is CASSVEGGRTVEQFF.

This clone was seen just once. The chain recombines TRBV5-8 with TRBJ1-1; 10 bases fit TRBD1. The V and J ends lost 3 bases and 3 bases, in that order; junction bases with no gene match: 8. This CDR3 is built from 16 residues. In germline, CDR1 is SGHTS, CDR2 YDEGEE. In DNA, the CDR3 is TGTGCCAGCAGCTCCGACAGGGGGCACGGGTACACTGAAGCTTTCTTT. Its translation: CASSSDRGHGYTEAFF. Combining the CDR3 with reference TRBV5-8 and TRBJ1-1 gives the whole variable domain EAGVTQSPTHLIKTRGQQATLRCSPISGHTSVYWYQQALGLGLQFLLWYDEGEERNRGNFPPRFSGRQFPNYSSELNVNALELEDSALYLCASSSDRGHGYTEAFFGQGTRLTVV.

J is TRBJ1-1 and V is TRBV6-5, with a weak D call TRBD1 (5 bases). This CDR3 is 14 amino acids long. The germline V and J ends were trimmed by 7 bases and 7 bases, with 19 bases remaining between them. Germline CDR1 MNHEY, CDR2 SVGAGI. The CDR3 is CASIQGGVRSEAFF. CDR3 in DNA: TGTGCCAGCATCCAAGGAGGGGTGAGGAGTGAAGCTTTCTTT.

The chain joins TRBV7-9 to TRBJ2-1, with unresolved D. CDR1 and CDR2 from the germline V gene are SEHNR and FQNEAQ (reference sequence). The V end lost 5 bases, the J end lost 5 bases, and 10 bases lay between the germline ends. The CDR3 loop spans 13 amino acids. The CDR3 reads CASSLTQNNEQFF. The CDR3 DNA is TGTGCCAGCAGCCTAACCCAAAACAATGAGCAGTTCTTC.

The chain has TRBV5-1 and TRBJ2-2; TRBD2 aligns across 9 bases. Germline CDR1 is SGHRS and CDR2 is YFSETQ. The CDR3 loop spans 15 amino acids. V lost 4 bases and J lost 7; bases outside the gene matches: 8. CDR3 amino acids: CASSPLAGVDGELFF. DNA of the CDR3: TGCGCCAGCAGCCCGTTAGCGGGAGTTGACGGGGAGCTGTTTTTT.